The source of this T cell receptor beta chain is a study of blood T cell repertoires in COVID-19 (dated by TCRdb to the early 2020s). About the study as a whole: Collaborator samples came from the United States, Italy and Spain and covered acute and convalescent phases of COVID-19. The prospective study material was composed of cDNA or gDNA derived from T cells, B-cell-depleted T cells, or PBMCs. The repertoires were released in a freely available public database intended as a resource for research on the immune response to SARS-CoV-2. Where available, HLA class I and class II types were taken from metadata supplied by the sample provider and were not determined by assay-based typing. Deeply sampled blood TCRbeta repertoires from subjects exposed to, actively infected with, or recovered from COVID-19 were included in the dataset. The samples were drawn from two sources: the first 160 participants of the ongoing ImmuneRACE study, and approximately 1,300 subjects contributed by 6 global collaborators. A de-identified subject ID, COVID-19 status, age in years and sex were almost always included in the sample metadata. The paper as a whole reports these results and caveats: The quantity of clinical and demographic metadata differed by source and by participant and was supplied without curation.

In regard to this clone: Its antigen is still unknown. Base-call qualities are not available, and no considerably larger clone is one nucleotide away.

One collaborating source in Seattle enrolled patients during active infection and followed them longitudinally through the course of disease. Each collaborating institution followed its own protocols to collect whole blood in K2EDTA tubes. For TCRbeta analysis, collaborator samples were shipped as frozen whole blood, as isolated PBMCs, or as DNA extracted from either sample type. V and J are trimmed by 7 bases and 3 bases, and the gene matches miss 9 bases of the junction. CDR1 and CDR2 were assigned from the germline V gene as SQVTM and ANQGSEA. Taken from cysteine to phenylalanine, the CDR3 has 14 residues. Of the read, only the CDR3 DNA is kept; its 42 bases are in frame from base 1. The immunoSEQ Assay, a bias-controlled multiplex PCR, was used to amplify TCRbeta CDR3 regions from genomic DNA. As for how the authors treated the data: The number of nucleated cells in each sample was estimated by amplification of reference gene primers within the assay. Sequence reads were collapsed and filtered to measure the absolute abundance of every unique TCRbeta CDR3 rearrangement. For each sample, productive Simpson clonality was calculated as the square root of Simpson's diversity index across productive rearrangements. Sourced from immuneACCESS, this table was stored by TCRdb with only in-frame sequences that have V and J called. A share of the clones is absent; for the studies checked, an unresolved V gene accounts for under half, and the remainder has no known explanation. D and trimming were read from the DNA, whereas the V and J calls and clone size are those reported in that table. For this sample the table gives 150,000 to 200,000 clones, of which less than 85% were detected only once. The ten largest clonotypes hold about 7.7% of the sample.

This sequence uses TRBV29-1 and TRBJ2-3, and 8 bases in between align with TRBD2. Sequences were obtained from peripheral blood. The receptor was derived from a woman aged 40-49 years with COVID-19, enrolled during active disease. At the DNA level, the sequence is TGCAGCGCCGGGGGGGGTCTTGGGACAGATACGCAGTATTTT. This translates into CSAGGGLGTDTQYF.